The 18 T cell receptor beta chains reported below all come from one sample, sequenced in a study of CD8 T cells in ankylosing spondylitis. TCRdb re-derived calls from the 5' RACE reads in MiXCR, one entry per CDR3 protein. The repertoire holds 350,000 or so distinct CDR3 sequences, with less than 9.5% as singletons. Study-level findings and limits: Within ankylosing spondylitis blood, a TCR beta motif made up of several highly homologous variants appeared to be characteristic.

No antigens are known for them. Sequenced: blood, either unsorted or a sorted T cell fraction (not recorded which). These receptors were collected from a male donor with ankylosing spondylitis.

The V gene is TRBV24-1, the J gene TRBJ2-1; D is uncertain. Germline-derived CDR1 and CDR2 are KGHDR and SFDVKD. Trimming took 4 bases from V and 0 from J, leaving 15 bases between them. The CDR3 contains 17 residues. CDR3 nucleotides: TGTGCCACCAGTGACGCCCTGCTGGGTTCCTCCTACAATGAGCAGTTCTTC. As protein: CATSDALLGSSYNEQFF.

This clonotype has just a few counts. The J gene is TRBJ2-7, the V gene TRBV7-8; 9 bases match TRBD1. The germline V gene has CDR1 SGHVS and CDR2 FQNEAQ. The V gene end was trimmed by 7 bases and the J gene end by 3 bases; junction bases not matched to a gene: 10. The CDR3 is made up of 15 amino acids. The CDR3 region is CASITLGDRVYEQYF. In DNA, the CDR3 is TGTGCCAGCATCACCCTCGGGGACAGGGTCTACGAGCAGTACTTC.

The V call is TRBV20-1, the J call TRBJ2-2, with no clear D. CDR1 DFQATT and CDR2 SNEGSKA come from the germline V gene (reference sequence). The CDR3 runs 17 residues. V dropped 1 base and J dropped 0 bases, with 15 bases sitting between them. CDR3 nucleotides: TGCAGTGCTAGAGGATTAGTTGGGGTGCCGAACACCGGGGAGCTGTTTTTT. Translated: CSARGLVGVPNTGELFF.

At least ten counts were recorded for this clonotype. The J gene is TRBJ1-1, the V gene TRBV12-3 or TRBV12-4, with 7 bases aligning to TRBD1. The trim removed 7 bases at V and 0 bases at J, leaving 8 bases unmatched. There are 15 residues in the CDR3. The CDR3 reads CASNRDRSLNTEAFF. DNA of the CDR3: TGTGCCAGCAACCGGGACAGAAGTTTGAACACTGAAGCTTTCTTT.

The chain carries TRBV7-8 and TRBJ2-7; maybe TRBD2 (5 bases). The CDR3 contains 15 residues. Germline V gene data show CDR1 as SGHVS and CDR2 as FQNEAQ. V was clipped by 5 bases and J by 5 bases, with 19 bases between them. The CDR3 loop is CASSLPPWKRNEQYF. Written as DNA, the CDR3 is TGTGCCAGCAGCCTCCCGCCCTGGAAGCGGAACGAGCAGTACTTC.

This clonotype has more than one count but fewer than ten. This chain joins TRBV20-1 and TRBJ1-1; D is unresolved. V gave up 5 bases and J gave up 1 base, with 5 bases separating them. CDR1 and CDR2 (germline): DFQATT, SNEGSKA (reference sequence). CDR3 size: 11 residues. Here the CDR3 DNA reads TGCAGTGCTGCGGGGAACACTGAAGCTTTCTTT. This encodes CSAAGNTEAFF.

Details on this clonotype: A much larger clone is a single base away; this may be a read error. V and J are TRBV20-1 and TRBJ2-1, with 8 bases fitting TRBD1. From germline, CDR1 is DFQATT and CDR2 SNEGSKA (reference sequence). CDR3 length equals 14 residues. Trimming cost V 6 bases and J 5 bases; bases outside gene matches: 9. CDR3 DNA: TGCAGTGCGAGACGGACAGGGACCGACAATGAGCAGTTCTTC. This sequence encodes CSARRTGTDNEQFF.

There are many counts of this clonotype. The chain has TRBV29-1 and TRBJ1-4; 11 nucleotides align to TRBD1. The germline V gene has CDR1 SQVTM and CDR2 ANQGSEA. The CDR3 totals 16 residues. Unmatched junction bases numbered 12, after V lost 4 bases and J lost 8 bases. In DNA form, the CDR3 reads TGCAGCGTTGGGACAGGGGGCTTCCGGTTGGAGGAAAAACTGTTTTTT. This translates into CSVGTGGFRLEEKLFF.

The table lists this clonotype with many counts. This sequence joins TRBV7-2 and TRBJ2-7; maybe TRBD1 (5 bases). The V end lost 4 bases, the J end lost 2 bases, and 12 bases lay between the germline ends. CDR1 and CDR2 from the germline V gene are SGHTA and FQGNSA. The CDR3 is 14 residues long. CDR3: CASSYQGSTYEQYF. In nucleotides, the CDR3 is TGTGCCAGCAGCTACCAGGGAAGTACCTACGAGCAGTACTTC.

The chain recombines TRBV4-3 with TRBJ2-3; D is possibly TRBD1 or TRBD2 (5 bases each). This CDR3 region has 13 residues. In germline, CDR1 is LGHNA, CDR2 YSLEER. V lost 3 bases to trimming and J lost 8 bases, with 12 bases between them. CDR3 nucleotides: TGCGCCAGCAGCCACAGAGGGGAGCTTACGCAGTATTTT. Amino acids: CASSHRGELTQYF.

On this clonotype itself: One base away lies a much larger clone, so this may be a sequencing read error. This chain joins TRBV3-1 and TRBJ2-1; 8 bases are shared with TRBD2. The germline gives CDR1 LGHDT, CDR2 YNNKEL (reference sequence). The CDR3 is 15 residues long. CDR3 sequence: CTSSQGGRRGYEQFF. CDR3 bases: TGTACCAGCAGCCAAGGCGGGAGGAGGGGCTATGAGCAGTTCTTC.

This clonotype has more than one count but fewer than ten. The rearrangement links TRBV4-2 to TRBJ2-7, with TRBD2 matching 7 bases. The germline CDR1 and CDR2 sequences are LGHNA and YNFKEQ. Germline trimming cut 1 base from V and 7 bases from J; bases unmatched to any gene: 10. The CDR3 is 15 residues long. The CDR3: CASSQAGGRAKEQYF. Here the CDR3 DNA reads TGTGCCAGCAGCCAAGCCGGGGGGAGGGCCAAAGAGCAGTACTTC.

This clonotype showed up just a few times. The CDR3 nucleotides are TGTGCCAGCAGCTTAGTCCACCTAGCGGGAGGGCCGTACGAGCAGTACTTC. Translated, it gives CASSLVHLAGGPYEQYF. V is TRBV7-2 and J is TRBJ2-7; 12 positions match TRBD2. The CDR3 covers 17 residues. Germline V gene lookup returns CDR1 SGHTA and CDR2 FQGNSA. The junction had 8 bases not matched to a gene; V was cut back by 1 base and J by 4 bases.

As concerns this clonotype: A much bigger clone sits one base away, suggesting this may be a read error. The chain joins TRBV5-1 to TRBJ1-1, with 7 bases that match TRBD1. The CDR3 sequence is 12 residues long. Germline V gene lookup returns CDR1 SGHRS and CDR2 YFSETQ. V lost 0 bases, J lost 7 bases, and 0 bases stayed unmatched. Here the CDR3 DNA reads TGCGCCAGCAGCTTGGGGGACAGTGAAGCTTTCTTT. Protein: CASSLGDSEAFF.

This clonotype was counted only a few times. This chain links TRBV29-1 with TRBJ1-1, with D possibly being TRBD1 (5 bases). Trimming removed 6 bases at V and 3 bases at J, with 14 bases between. CDR1 is SQVTM, CDR2 ANQGSEA, per germline. CDR3 length: 13 residues. CDR3 protein: CSVALGGDTEAFF. DNA for the CDR3: TGCAGCGTCGCGCTTGGGGGAGACACTGAAGCTTTCTTT.

This clonotype has only a few counts. The V and J genes are TRBV29-1 and TRBJ2-2; 8 positions agree with TRBD2. Trimming cost V 5 bases and J 6 bases; bases outside gene matches: 5. In germline, CDR1 is SQVTM, CDR2 ANQGSEA. CDR3 length equals 13 residues. This chain's CDR3 is CSVLQLAAGELFF. The CDR3 region has the DNA TGCAGCGTTTTACAACTAGCGGCCGGGGAGCTGTTTTTT.

In this sample, this clonotype turned up a few times. The V and J genes are TRBV28 and TRBJ2-1; a possible D gene is TRBD1 (6 bases). The germline V gene encodes CDR1 MDHEN and CDR2 SYDVKM. The germline V and J ends were trimmed by 4 bases and 5 bases, with 15 bases remaining between them. This CDR3 spans 15 amino acids. For the CDR3, the DNA is TGTGCCAGCAGTTGGCAGGGGTCGAGAAACAATGAGCAGTTCTTC. Its protein is CASSWQGSRNNEQFF.

The chain has TRBV29-1 and TRBJ2-7; 10 nucleotides align to TRBD2. Trimming took 1 base from V and 0 from J; bases not matched to a gene: 0. The CDR3 totals 14 residues. From germline, CDR1 is SQVTM and CDR2 ANQGSEA. CDR3 DNA: TGCAGCGTTGAAGCTAGCGGGAGCTCCTACGAGCAGTACTTC. This encodes CSVEASGSSYEQYF.